A single count supports the clone carrying this TCR beta chain. Its antigen is as yet unknown. The repertoire was sequenced with immunoSEQ multiplex PCR; TCRdb's copy has only in-frame clones and lacks some. The sample records 110,000 to 150,000 clones, roughly 90% being singletons. The data were taken from a study of T cell responses to AZD1222 COVID-19 vaccine. Germline V lookup: CDR1 SGHAT, CDR2 FQNNGV. V dropped 6 bases and J dropped 8; count of bases not matched to a gene: 17. This CDR3 spans 17 amino acids. Whole-study results and caveats: Nearly half of unique spike-specific TCRs reportedly avoided B.1.351 and B.1.1.7 mutated regions. A rise in Spike-specific TCR breadth and depth followed two AZD1222 doses.

This chain links TRBV11-2 with TRBJ2-3, with TRBD1 matching 10 bases. The clonotype was recovered from an adult who received the AZD1222 COVID-19 vaccine. The sample was peripheral blood, taken 28 days after the second AZD1222 dose. The CDR3 loop reads CASSSPPDRGRLSTQYF. The CDR3 DNA reads TGTGCCAGCAGTAGCCCCCCCGACAGGGGGCGTTTGTCTACGCAGTATTTT.